Shown below are 2 T cell receptor beta chains from a single sample sequenced in a study of T cell responses to AZD1222 COVID-19 vaccine. Data came from immunoSEQ multiplex PCR; TCRdb stores just in-frame clones and leaves some out. The repertoire has some 120,000 clones, 70% to 90% of them found once; the top ten carry roughly 3.7%. The source material was peripheral blood, sampled on day 0 of MenACWY control vaccination. Receptors were obtained from an adult in good health.

The chain is built from TRBV7-2 and TRBJ2-7; D is perhaps TRBD2 (6 bases). The CDR3 spans 15 residues. The germline CDR1 and CDR2 sequences are SGHTA and FQGNSA. V dropped 7 bases and J dropped 6 bases, with 22 bases sitting between them. The CDR3 region has the DNA TGTGCCAGCACCGACCGCCGGACTACTGGAAGCGAGCAGTACTTC. The encoded protein is CASTDRRTTGSEQYF.

V is TRBV4-1 and J is TRBJ1-2; 9 bases align to TRBD1. J gave up 4 bases and V 1 base, and 7 bases lay outside the gene matches. CDR1 is MGHRA, CDR2 YSYEKL, per germline. This CDR3 spans 16 amino acids. The CDR3 here is CASSQGGQGSFYGYTF. Here the CDR3 DNA reads TGCGCCAGCAGCCAAGGCGGACAGGGGAGCTTCTATGGCTACACCTTC.